These T cell receptor beta chains were read from a single sample in a study of control samples from healthy donors and cancer patients. Produced via immunoSEQ multiplex PCR; TCRdb's table is partial and in-frame only. This table holds 20,000 to 25,000 clones, 84% found once. The sample was PBMCs. The receptor source for this set is a man in his fifties or sixties with colorectal cancer. Each CDR3 is given with its conserved first and last residue. D genes are given only for firm matches. The size entry is marked missing in some rows and otherwise reads once, few, many or a size class.

v_gene: TRBV6-6
d_gene: -
abundance: -
j_gene: TRBJ1-4
CDR3nt: TGTGCCAGCAGTACGGGGGGGGCTGGGGAAAAACTGTTTTTT
CDR3aa: CASSTGGAGEKLFF

v_gene: TRBV5-1
d_gene: TRBD1
abundance: -
j_gene: TRBJ1-6
CDR3nt: TGCGCCAGCAGACCCGACAGGGGAAATTCACCCCTCCACTTT
CDR3aa: CASRPDRGNSPLHF

v_gene: TRBV6-5
d_gene: -
abundance: -
j_gene: TRBJ1-1
CDR3nt: TGTGCCAGCACTCAGGGCAGATTGAACACTGAAGCTTTCTTT
CDR3aa: CASTQGRLNTEAFF

v_gene: TRBV20-1
d_gene: -
abundance: -
j_gene: TRBJ2-7
CDR3nt: TGCAGTGCTAGTTACACAGGCGAGCAGTACTTC
CDR3aa: CSASYTGEQYF

v_gene: TRBV6-4
d_gene: -
abundance: -
j_gene: TRBJ1-5
CDR3nt: TGTGCCAGCAGTGCCGAATCTGGTCAGCCCCAGCATTTT
CDR3aa: CASSAESGQPQHF

v_gene: TRBV6-5
d_gene: -
abundance: once
j_gene: TRBJ1-1
CDR3nt: TGTGCCAGCACAAGGACGGACATGAACACTGAAGCTTTCTTT
CDR3aa: CASTRTDMNTEAFF

v_gene: TRBV30
d_gene: TRBD1
abundance: few
j_gene: TRBJ1-3
CDR3nt: TGTGCCTGGAGTGTGAGGGGGCCTGGAAACACCATATATTTT
CDR3aa: CAWSVRGPGNTIYF

v_gene: TRBV9
d_gene: TRBD1
abundance: -
j_gene: TRBJ2-5
CDR3nt: TGTGCCAGCAGCGGGGGCCTCGGACAGGGGGCGGAGACCCAGTACTTC
CDR3aa: CASSGGLGQGAETQYF

v_gene: TRBV10-3
d_gene: -
abundance: -
j_gene: TRBJ1-1
CDR3nt: TGTGCCATCGAGGCCAGGCGGGGGACTGAAGCTTTCTTT
CDR3aa: CAIEARRGTEAFF

v_gene: TRBV2
d_gene: TRBD1
abundance: -
j_gene: TRBJ2-3
CDR3nt: TGTGCCAGCAGACGACAGGGGGCTTCCACAGATACGCAGTATTTT
CDR3aa: CASRRQGASTDTQYF

v_gene: TRBV2
d_gene: TRBD1
abundance: -
j_gene: TRBJ1-2
CDR3nt: TGTGCCAGCAGTTATACAGGGGGCGATGATGGCTACACCTTC
CDR3aa: CASSYTGGDDGYTF

v_gene: TRBV7-9
d_gene: TRBD1
abundance: -
j_gene: TRBJ2-2
CDR3nt: TGTGCCAGCAGCCCCAGATGGGACAGGGAAGCGACCGGGGAGCTGTTTTTT
CDR3aa: CASSPRWDREATGELFF

v_gene: TRBV9
d_gene: TRBD1
abundance: -
j_gene: TRBJ2-7
CDR3nt: TGTGCCAGCAGCGCCTGGACAGGGTCCTACGAGCAGTACTTC
CDR3aa: CASSAWTGSYEQYF

v_gene: TRBV9
d_gene: TRBD1
abundance: -
j_gene: TRBJ2-3
CDR3nt: TGTGCCAGCAGCGTAGCTTTAATGAGGGGGCGGTCGGGCACAGATACGCAGTATTTT
CDR3aa: CASSVALMRGRSGTDTQYF

v_gene: TRBV30
d_gene: -
abundance: -
j_gene: TRBJ1-1
CDR3nt: TGTGCCTGGAGTGTCCCCAGGGCGGTGAACACTGAAGCTTTCTTT
CDR3aa: CAWSVPRAVNTEAFF

v_gene: TRBV2
d_gene: -
abundance: few
j_gene: TRBJ1-5
CDR3nt: TGTGCCAGCAGTGCCACAGGGTATCAGCCCCAGCATTTT
CDR3aa: CASSATGYQPQHF

v_gene: TRBV10-1
d_gene: -
abundance: -
j_gene: TRBJ1-2
CDR3nt: TGCGCCAGCAGCCCTACACGGGGCTATGACTACACCTTC
CDR3aa: CASSPTRGYDYTF

v_gene: TRBV6-6
d_gene: TRBD1
abundance: -
j_gene: TRBJ1-1
CDR3nt: TGTGCCAGCAGCTTTGACAGGGAAGGTTCAGCTTTCTTT
CDR3aa: CASSFDREGSAFF

v_gene: TRBV18
d_gene: -
abundance: once
j_gene: TRBJ2-7
CDR3nt: TGTGCCAGCTCACCAGTCGGCAGCACTTCATTCTCAACTCAGTACTTC
CDR3aa: CASSPVGSTSFSTQYF

v_gene: TRBV4-3
d_gene: TRBD2
abundance: -
j_gene: TRBJ2-1
CDR3nt: TGCGCCAGCAGCCAAGCCGGACTAGCGGGGTACAATGAGCAGTTCTTC
CDR3aa: CASSQAGLAGYNEQFF

v_gene: TRBV4-2
d_gene: TRBD1
abundance: -
j_gene: TRBJ2-3
CDR3nt: TGTGCCAGCAGCGGGTCGTCAGGGGGATCAGATACGCAGTATTTT
CDR3aa: CASSGSSGGSDTQYF

v_gene: TRBV29-1
d_gene: -
abundance: once
j_gene: TRBJ1-4
CDR3nt: TGCAGCGTTTTCGGGGGCAATGAAAAACTGTTTTTT
CDR3aa: CSVFGGNEKLFF